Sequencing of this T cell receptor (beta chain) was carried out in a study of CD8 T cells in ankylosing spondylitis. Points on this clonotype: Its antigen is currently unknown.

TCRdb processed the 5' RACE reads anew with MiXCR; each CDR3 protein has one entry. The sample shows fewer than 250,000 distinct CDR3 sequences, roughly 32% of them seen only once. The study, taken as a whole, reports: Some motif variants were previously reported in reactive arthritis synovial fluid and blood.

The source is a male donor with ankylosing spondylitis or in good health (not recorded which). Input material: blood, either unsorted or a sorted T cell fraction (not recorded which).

The CDR3 DNA is TGTGCCAGCAGCTTGGAGAGTACCGGGGAGCTGTTTTTT. Translated: CASSLESTGELFF. The chain recombines TRBV5-6 with TRBJ2-2; no firm D call. CDR1 SGHDT and CDR2 YYEEEE come from the germline V gene. CDR3 length: 13 amino acids. V lost 0 bases and J 5 bases, leaving 5 bases between the germline ends.